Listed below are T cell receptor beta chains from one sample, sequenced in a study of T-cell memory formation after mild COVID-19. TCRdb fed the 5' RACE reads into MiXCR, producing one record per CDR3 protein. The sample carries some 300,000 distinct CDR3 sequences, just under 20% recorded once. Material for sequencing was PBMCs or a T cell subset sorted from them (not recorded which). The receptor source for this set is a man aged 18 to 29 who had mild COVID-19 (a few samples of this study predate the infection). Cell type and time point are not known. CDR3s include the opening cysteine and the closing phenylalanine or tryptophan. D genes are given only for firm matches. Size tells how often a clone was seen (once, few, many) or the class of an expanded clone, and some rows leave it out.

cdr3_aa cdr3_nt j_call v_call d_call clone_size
CASSPGPGNTEAFF TGTGCCAGCTCCCCTGGGCCGGGGAACACTGAAGCTTTCTTT TRBJ1-1 TRBV18 . few
CASRTHTGGYQPQHF TGTGCCAGTAGGACCCATACGGGCGGTTATCAGCCCCAGCATTTT TRBJ1-5 TRBV19 . .
CASSQGGGAGAETQYF TGTGCCAGCAGCCAAGGCGGGGGGGCCGGCGCTGAGACCCAGTACTTC TRBJ2-5 TRBV4-2 TRBD2 .
CASSALQGREETQYF TGTGCCAGCAGCGCCTTACAGGGGAGGGAAGAGACCCAGTACTTC TRBJ2-5 TRBV11-1 . few
CASSLGGGNNEQFF TGTGCCAGCAGCTTAGGCGGCGGAAACAATGAGCAGTTCTTC TRBJ2-1 TRBV7-9 . .
CASSLIGSGGANEQFF TGTGCCAGCAGCCTGATTGGTTCCGGGGGGGCCAATGAGCAGTTCTTC TRBJ2-1 TRBV16 TRBD2 .
CASSLLGVNGEKLFF TGTGCCAGCAGTTTACTTGGGGTTAACGGTGAAAAACTGTTTTTT TRBJ1-4 TRBV12-3/TRBV12-4 . .
CASSLGLGSGQPQHF TGTGCCAGCAGCTTAGGCCTAGGGAGTGGGCAGCCCCAGCATTTT TRBJ1-5 TRBV13 . few
CSARPRQGGNEKLFF TGCAGTGCTAGACCCCGACAGGGTGGTAATGAAAAACTGTTTTTT TRBJ1-4 TRBV20-1 TRBD1 .
CATSRGLAGAQETQYF TGTGCCACCAGCAGAGGCCTAGCGGGGGCCCAAGAGACCCAGTACTTC TRBJ2-5 TRBV15 TRBD2 few
CASSLDGPETQYF TGTGCCAGCAGCTTGGACGGGCCGGAGACCCAGTACTTC TRBJ2-5 TRBV7-7 . many
CASTVSGTANTEAFF TGCGCCAGCACCGTCTCCGGGACAGCGAACACTGAAGCTTTCTTT TRBJ1-1 TRBV5-1 TRBD1 few
CASSLVQNEQFF TGTGCCAGCAGCTTAGTACAGAATGAGCAGTTCTTC TRBJ2-1 TRBV7-9 . .
CASSSGHAETQYF TGTGCCAGCAGTTCGGGACACGCGGAGACCCAGTACTTC TRBJ2-5 TRBV6-5 . .
CASSPSLDAEAFF TGTGCCAGCTCACCAAGCCTCGATGCTGAAGCTTTCTTT TRBJ1-1 TRBV18 . .
CASSYSPGLWGYTF TGTGCCAGCAGTTACTCACCCGGCCTATGGGGCTACACCTTC TRBJ1-2 TRBV6-5 . .
CSVALDPTDTQYF TGCAGCGTTGCCTTGGACCCCACAGATACGCAGTATTTT TRBJ2-3 TRBV29-1 . .
CASSLKSGPDIQYF TGTGCCAGCAGCTTGAAGTCAGGGCCGGACATTCAGTACTTC TRBJ2-4 TRBV5-6 . .
CASVTGFLGGYTF TGTGCCAGCGTAACGGGATTCTTGGGTGGCTACACCTTC TRBJ1-2 TRBV12-3/TRBV12-4 . .
CASSHDRFQPQHF TGCGCCAGCAGCCACGACAGGTTTCAGCCCCAGCATTTT TRBJ1-5 TRBV4-1 . .
CASSYLRDIQYF TGTGCCAGCAGTTACCTCAGGGACATTCAGTACTTC TRBJ2-4 TRBV2 . few
CASSHATVGGYTF TGTGCCAGCAGCCACGCCACAGTCGGTGGCTACACCTTC TRBJ1-2 TRBV3-1 . few
CSARDRGPGTDTQYF TGCAGTGCTAGAGATCGGGGGCCGGGCACAGATACGCAGTATTTT TRBJ2-3 TRBV20-1 . few
CASSLRTGGMETQYF TGTGCCAGCAGTCTACGGACAGGGGGGATGGAGACCCAGTACTTC TRBJ2-5 TRBV6-1 TRBD1 .
CASSLNPSRATEAFF TGTGCCAGCAGCTTGAACCCTTCCAGGGCGACTGAAGCTTTCTTT TRBJ1-1 TRBV5-5 . .
CATSEAGTASTDTQYF TGTGCCACCAGTGAAGCCGGGACTGCTAGCACAGATACGCAGTATTTT TRBJ2-3 TRBV24-1 . .
CASSLDTQYF TGTGCCAGCAGCTTAGATACGCAGTATTTT TRBJ2-3 TRBV5-8 . many
CASSQERLVIAEAFF TGCGCCAGCAGCCAAGAACGACTCGTTATAGCTGAAGCTTTCTTT TRBJ1-1 TRBV4-1 . .
CASSYNRVREQYF TGTGCCAGCAGTTATAACAGGGTACGCGAGCAGTACTTC TRBJ2-7 TRBV6-2/TRBV6-3 . .
CASSRQGSHEQYF TGTGCCAGCAGCCGCCAGGGTTCCCACGAGCAGTACTTC TRBJ2-7 TRBV7-2 . few
CASSLEDEQFF TGTGCCAGCAGCTTGGAGGATGAGCAGTTCTTC TRBJ2-1 TRBV5-4 . .
CASSLGVGGGYTF TGTGCCAGCAGCTTAGGAGTAGGGGGTGGCTACACCTTC TRBJ1-2 TRBV28 . .
CASSVDRTGAYGYTF TGTGCCAGCAGCGTAGATAGGACAGGGGCCTATGGCTACACCTTC TRBJ1-2 TRBV9 TRBD1 few
CAMGPGPEQYF TGTGCCATGGGCCCCGGACCCGAGCAGTACTTC TRBJ2-7 TRBV10-3 . .
CSARGHATDTQYF TGCAGTGCTAGGGGACACGCCACAGATACGCAGTATTTT TRBJ2-3 TRBV20-1 . few
CASSSPQGGDLTEAFF TGTGCCAGCAGTTCCCCCCAGGGGGGCGATTTGACTGAAGCTTTCTTT TRBJ1-1 TRBV12-3/TRBV12-4 TRBD1 .
CASSPPGAGDEQFF TGTGCCAGCAGTCCCCCAGGTGCCGGGGATGAGCAGTTCTTC TRBJ2-1 TRBV6-6 . few
CATSTRRTGDGYTF TGTGCCACCAGCACGCGCCGGACAGGCGACGGCTACACCTTC TRBJ1-2 TRBV15 TRBD1 few
CASSLDRGHIQYF TGTGCCAGCAGCTTGGACAGGGGTCACATTCAGTACTTC TRBJ2-4 TRBV7-2 TRBD1 few
CATSRDYHAGVGSYNSPLHF TGTGCCACCAGCAGAGATTACCACGCCGGTGTAGGATCCTATAATTCACCCCTCCACTTT TRBJ1-6 TRBV15 . few
CASSTSGTESYEQYF TGTGCCAGCAGCACCTCCGGGACAGAATCCTACGAGCAGTACTTC TRBJ2-7 TRBV7-2 TRBD1 .
CSPGGRFPEAFF TGCAGTCCAGGGGGCCGGTTCCCTGAAGCTTTCTTT TRBJ1-1 TRBV20-1 TRBD1 few
CASSPYGRTVPNYGYTF TGTGCCAGCAGTCCCTACGGACGGACGGTCCCTAACTATGGCTACACCTTC TRBJ1-2 TRBV2 . few
CASSKVQGVGVAQYF TGCGCCAGCAGCAAGGTACAGGGGGTTGGGGTTGCGCAGTATTTT TRBJ2-3 TRBV4-1 TRBD1 .
CASSLVPWGYNSPLHF TGTGCCAGCAGCTTAGTCCCCTGGGGGTATAATTCACCCCTCCACTTT TRBJ1-6 TRBV7-8 . few
CASSLGVTTDTQYF TGTGCCAGCAGCCTGGGAGTAACCACAGATACGCAGTATTTT TRBJ2-3 TRBV5-4 . once
CASRLPGQLLSF TGTGCCAGCAGGCTCCCGGGACAGCTACTATCCTTC TRBJ1-2 TRBV2 TRBD1 .
CSARDRTGGGYTF TGCAGTGCTAGAGACCGGACAGGGGGTGGCTACACCTTC TRBJ1-2 TRBV20-1 TRBD1 .
CASSYRGQGGNVLTF TGTGCCAGCAGTTACAGGGGACAGGGGGGCAACGTCCTGACTTTC TRBJ2-6 TRBV6-5 TRBD1 few
CAIRRTGGDTEAFF TGTGCCATCAGGCGGACAGGGGGTGACACTGAAGCTTTCTTT TRBJ1-1 TRBV10-3 TRBD1 .
CASSKDREVDSGNTIYF TGTGCCAGCAGCAAAGACAGGGAGGTAGACTCTGGAAACACCATATATTTT TRBJ1-3 TRBV5-7 TRBD1 .
CASGPSWETQYF TGTGCCAGCGGGCCCAGCTGGGAGACCCAGTACTTC TRBJ2-5 TRBV2 . few
CATGRAQETQYF TGTGCCACTGGACGAGCACAAGAGACCCAGTACTTC TRBJ2-5 TRBV15 . few
CASSSGTGVSGANVLTF TGTGCCAGCAGCTCTGGGACGGGCGTTTCTGGGGCCAACGTCCTGACTTTC TRBJ2-6 TRBV7-6 . .
CSARDLDGNSPLHF TGCAGTGCTAGAGACCTGGACGGTAATTCACCCCTCCACTTT TRBJ1-6 TRBV20-1 . .
CASSSQMDQPQHF TGTGCCAGCAGCTCACAGATGGATCAGCCCCAGCATTTT TRBJ1-5 TRBV7-8 . few
CASMGTGSTDTQYF TGCGCCAGCATGGGGACAGGGAGCACAGATACGCAGTATTTT TRBJ2-3 TRBV5-1 TRBD1 .
CSGTSGGKETQYF TGCAGTGGGACTAGCGGGGGAAAAGAGACCCAGTACTTC TRBJ2-5 TRBV20-1 TRBD2 few
CASSTRLAGGMNNEQFF TGTGCCAGCAGCACCCGACTAGCGGGGGGGATGAACAATGAGCAGTTCTTC TRBJ2-1 TRBV4-2 TRBD2 few
CASSSRNRNTEAFF TGTGCCAGCAGCTCCAGAAACAGGAACACTGAAGCTTTCTTT TRBJ1-1 TRBV4-2 . few